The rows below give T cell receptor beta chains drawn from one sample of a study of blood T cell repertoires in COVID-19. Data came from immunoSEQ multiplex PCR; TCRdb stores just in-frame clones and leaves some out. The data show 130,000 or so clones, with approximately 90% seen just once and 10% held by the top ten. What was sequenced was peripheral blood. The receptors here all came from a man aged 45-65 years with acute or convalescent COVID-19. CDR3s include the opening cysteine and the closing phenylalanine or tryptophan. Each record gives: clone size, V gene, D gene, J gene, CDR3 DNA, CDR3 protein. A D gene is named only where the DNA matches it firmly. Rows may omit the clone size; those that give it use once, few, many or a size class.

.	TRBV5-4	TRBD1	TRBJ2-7	TGTGCCAGCAGCCGTGGGACAGGAACCTCCTACGAGCAGTACTTC	CASSRGTGTSYEQYF
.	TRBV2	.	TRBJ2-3	TGTGCCAGCCGTCAGGGCCCAAGCACAGATACGCAGTATTTT	CASRQGPSTDTQYF
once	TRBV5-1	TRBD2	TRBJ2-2	TGCGCCAGCAGCTTGAGTAGCGGGAGGCACACCGGGGAGCTGTTTTTT	CASSLSSGRHTGELFF
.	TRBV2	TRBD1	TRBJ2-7	TGTGCCAGCAGAGGACCTCGGACAGGCACCTACGAGCAGTACTTC	CASRGPRTGTYEQYF
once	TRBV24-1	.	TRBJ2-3	TGTGCCACCAGTGGAGTAGCGCTCACAGATACGCAGTATTTT	CATSGVALTDTQYF
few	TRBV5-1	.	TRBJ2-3	TGCGCCAGCAGCACGACCCTAGCGAGCACAGATACGCAGTATTTT	CASSTTLASTDTQYF
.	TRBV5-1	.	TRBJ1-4	TGCGCCAGCAGCTTGGGTCAGGGTGGTGAAAAACTGTTTTTT	CASSLGQGGEKLFF
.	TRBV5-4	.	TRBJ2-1	TGTGCCAGCAGCCCCTGGATGGGAGGCTACAATGAGCAGTTCTTC	CASSPWMGGYNEQFF
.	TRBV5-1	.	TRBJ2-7	TGCGCCAGCAGCTTGCAGGCGCCCTACGAGCAGTACTTC	CASSLQAPYEQYF
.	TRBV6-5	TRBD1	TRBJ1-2	TGTGCCAGCAGTTACACCTCGGGACAGGTCTATGGCTACACCTTC	CASSYTSGQVYGYTF
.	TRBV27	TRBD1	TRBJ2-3	TGTGCCAGCAGTGATCCGGGACAGGGCACAGATACGCAGTATTTT	CASSDPGQGTDTQYF
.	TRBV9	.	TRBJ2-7	TGTGCCAGCAGCGTAGAGGGGGGGGACACCTACGAGCAGTACTTC	CASSVEGGDTYEQYF
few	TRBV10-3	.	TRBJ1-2	TGTGCCATCTCAGGATGGGAGGGTAATGGCTACACCTTC	CAISGWEGNGYTF
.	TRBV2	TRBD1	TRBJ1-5	TGTGCCAGCAGTGGTACAGGGGGCTGGCAGCCCCAGCATTTT	CASSGTGGWQPQHF
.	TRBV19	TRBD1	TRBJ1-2	TGTGCCAGTAGCACCTCGGGACAGCCAACCTATGGCTACACCTTC	CASSTSGQPTYGYTF
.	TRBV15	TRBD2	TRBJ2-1	TGTGCCACCAGCCCGGGACTAGCTGTTAATGAGCAGTTCTTC	CATSPGLAVNEQFF
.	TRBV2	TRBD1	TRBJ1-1	TGTGCCAGCGGGGACAGTGCCGTGAACACTGAAGCTTTCTTT	CASGDSAVNTEAFF
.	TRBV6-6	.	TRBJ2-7	TGTGCCAGCAGTCTACTCCGGACAGCTAGCTCCTACGAGCAGTACTTC	CASSLLRTASSYEQYF
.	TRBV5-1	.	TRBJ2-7	TGCGCCAGCAGCTTGTCCAGTTATTCCTACGAGCAGTACTTC	CASSLSSYSYEQYF
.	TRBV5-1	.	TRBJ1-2	TGCGCCAGCAGCTTACAGGCATCGGTACCCTATGGCTACACCTTC	CASSLQASVPYGYTF
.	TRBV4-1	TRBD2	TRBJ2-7	TGCGCCAGCAGCCCCTCGGGGGGGAGAACCTACGAGCAGTACTTC	CASSPSGGRTYEQYF
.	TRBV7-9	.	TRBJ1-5	TGTGCCAGCAGCTTATGGAGTCGGAATGGCAATCAGCCCCAGCATTTT	CASSLWSRNGNQPQHF
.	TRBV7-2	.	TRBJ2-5	TGTGCCAGCACAACAGATCAGGGGTACCAAGAGACCCAGTACTTC	CASTTDQGYQETQYF
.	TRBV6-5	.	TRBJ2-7	TGTGCCAGCAGTTACTGGGGAGAATACGAGCAGTACTTC	CASSYWGEYEQYF
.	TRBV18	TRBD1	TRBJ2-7	TGTGCCAGCTCACCTATACGGGACAGCTATTACGAGCAGTACTTC	CASSPIRDSYYEQYF
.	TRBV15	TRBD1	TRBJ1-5	TGTGCCACCAGCAGAGAACAGGGGCAGCCCCAGCATTTT	CATSREQGQPQHF
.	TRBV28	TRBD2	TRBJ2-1	TGTGCCAACGGTCAGGGTAGCGGGGCCAATGAGCAGTTCTTC	CANGQGSGANEQFF
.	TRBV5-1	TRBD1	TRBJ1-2	TGCGCCAGCAGCCCCCGGGCGACAGGGGTATTTTATGGCTACACCTTC	CASSPRATGVFYGYTF
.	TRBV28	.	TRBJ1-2	TGTGCCACCGCACCGGAGTACTATGGCTACACCTTC	CATAPEYYGYTF
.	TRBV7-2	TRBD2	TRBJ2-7	TGTGCCAGCAGCCCCAGTCTAGCGGGAGGGAGTCACGAGCAGTACTTC	CASSPSLAGGSHEQYF
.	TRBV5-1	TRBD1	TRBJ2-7	TGCGCCAGCAGCTGGGGACAGGGTTTTAGACCCCACGAGCAGTACTTC	CASSWGQGFRPHEQYF
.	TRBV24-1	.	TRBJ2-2	TGTGCCACCAGTGCCCCTTCCGGGATCGGGGCCGGGGAGCTGTTTTTT	CATSAPSGIGAGELFF
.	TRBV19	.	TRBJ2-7	TGTGCCAGTAGTGAGTCACAGATCTCCTACGAGCAGTACTTC	CASSESQISYEQYF
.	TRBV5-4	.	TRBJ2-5	TGTGCCAGCAGCGATCGGGTCGGAGAGACCCAGTACTTC	CASSDRVGETQYF
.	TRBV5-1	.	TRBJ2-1	TGCGCCAGCAGCTTGACGGGGAATGAGCAGTTCTTC	CASSLTGNEQFF
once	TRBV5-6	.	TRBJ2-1	TGTGCCAGCAGCTACTGGGGACCCAGGAGGGCCTATTACAATGAGCAGTTCTTC	CASSYWGPRRAYYNEQFF
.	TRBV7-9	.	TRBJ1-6	TGTGCCAGCAGCTTCGGGGGATCACCCCTCCACTTT	CASSFGGSPLHF
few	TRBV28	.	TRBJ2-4	TGTGCCAGCAGCCCTTTAGCGGAATTAGCCAAAAACATTCAGTACTTC	CASSPLAELAKNIQYF
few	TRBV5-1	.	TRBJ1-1	TGCGCCAGCAGTCTGGAGATGGGTCGCACTGAAGCTTTCTTT	CASSLEMGRTEAFF
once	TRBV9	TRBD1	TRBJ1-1	TGTGCCAGCAGCTTTGCGACAGGGGGGGACACTGAAGCTTTCTTT	CASSFATGGDTEAFF
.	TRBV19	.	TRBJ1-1	TGTGCCAGTAGTATAGATGGCGTGGGGGCAAACACTGAAGCTTTCTTT	CASSIDGVGANTEAFF
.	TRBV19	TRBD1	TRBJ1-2	TGTGCCAGTACCAATGGGGGGACAGCCTTTGGCTATGGCTACACCTTC	CASTNGGTAFGYGYTF
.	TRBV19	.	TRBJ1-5	TGTGCCAGTAGCCCAGATGGACAGTTCAATCAGCCCCAGCATTTT	CASSPDGQFNQPQHF
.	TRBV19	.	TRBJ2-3	TGTGCCAGTAGCCACGGTCCCCGCACAGATACGCAGTATTTT	CASSHGPRTDTQYF
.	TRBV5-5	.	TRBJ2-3	TGTGCCAGCAGCTCGCGTACGGATACGCAGTATTTT	CASSSRTDTQYF
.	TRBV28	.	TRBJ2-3	TGTGCCACCTCCACCCCAAGGGGACTCTACACAGATACGCAGTATTTT	CATSTPRGLYTDTQYF
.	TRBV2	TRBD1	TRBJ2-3	TGTGCCAGCAGTGAAGGGACAGGGTTTAGGGCAGATACGCAGTATTTT	CASSEGTGFRADTQYF